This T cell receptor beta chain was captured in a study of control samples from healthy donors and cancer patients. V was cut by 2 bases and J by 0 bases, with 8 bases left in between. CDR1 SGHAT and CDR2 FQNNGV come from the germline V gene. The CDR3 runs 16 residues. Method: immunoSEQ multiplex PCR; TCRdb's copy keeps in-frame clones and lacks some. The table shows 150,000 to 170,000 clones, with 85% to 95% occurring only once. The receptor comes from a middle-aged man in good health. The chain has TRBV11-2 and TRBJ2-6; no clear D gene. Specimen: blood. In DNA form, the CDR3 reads TGTGCCAGCAGCTTATATGCGCACTCTGGGGCCAACGTCCTGACTTTC. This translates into CASSLYAHSGANVLTF.